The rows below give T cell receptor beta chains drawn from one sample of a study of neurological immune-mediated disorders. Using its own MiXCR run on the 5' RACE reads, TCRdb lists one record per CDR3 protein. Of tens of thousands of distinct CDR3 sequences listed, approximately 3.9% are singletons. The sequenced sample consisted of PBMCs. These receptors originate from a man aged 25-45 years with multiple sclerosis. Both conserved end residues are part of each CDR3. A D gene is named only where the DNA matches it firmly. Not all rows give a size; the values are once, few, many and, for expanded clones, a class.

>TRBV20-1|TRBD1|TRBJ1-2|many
TGCAGTGCTCGGACAGGGCTCTCGTATGGCTACACCTTC
CSARTGLSYGYTF
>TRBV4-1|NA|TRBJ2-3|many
TGCGCCAGCAGCCAAGAAGACGCCCATACGCAGTATTTT
CASSQEDAHTQYF
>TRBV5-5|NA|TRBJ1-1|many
TGTGCCAGCAGCTTGTTTGGGATAATGAACACTGAAGCTTTCTTT
CASSLFGIMNTEAFF
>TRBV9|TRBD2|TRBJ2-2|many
TGTGCCAGCAGCGCCTCGACTAGCGGGAACACCGGGGAGCTGTTTTTT
CASSASTSGNTGELFF
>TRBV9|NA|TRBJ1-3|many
TGTGCCAGCAGCGTAGATGGGGGCTCTGGAAACACCATATATTTT
CASSVDGGSGNTIYF
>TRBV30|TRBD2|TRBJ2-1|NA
TGTGCCCGTACTAGCGGGCATACCTACAATGAGCAGTTCTTC
CARTSGHTYNEQFF
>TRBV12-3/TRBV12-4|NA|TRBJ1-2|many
TGTGCCAGCAGACAGGGCACGGTGACCTACACCTTC
CASRQGTVTYTF
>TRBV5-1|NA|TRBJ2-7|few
TGCGCCAGCAGCTTGTTCGACACTGCCTCCTACGAGCAGTACTTC
CASSLFDTASYEQYF
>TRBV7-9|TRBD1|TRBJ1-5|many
TGTGCCAGCAGCTTACCGACAGGGGGATTGATGCCCCAGAATTTT
CASSLPTGGLMPQNF
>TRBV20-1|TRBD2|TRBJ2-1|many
TGCAGTGCTAGTCGGCTAGCGGTCTCCTACAATGAGCAGTTCTTC
CSASRLAVSYNEQFF
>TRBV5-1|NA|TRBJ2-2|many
TGCGCCAGCAGCCGTAAGGCCGGGGAGCTGTTTTTT
CASSRKAGELFF
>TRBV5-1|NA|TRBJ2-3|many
TGCGCCAGCAGCGTCGGGGGTACAGATACGCAGTATTTT
CASSVGGTDTQYF
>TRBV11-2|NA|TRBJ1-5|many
TGTGCCAGCAGCTTAGGGGGTTCCTCAGGCCAGCCCCAGCATTTT
CASSLGGSSGQPQHF
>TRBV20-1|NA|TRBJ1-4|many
TGCAGTGCTGCCGGGGCGGCTAATGAAAAACTGTTTTTT
CSAAGAANEKLFF
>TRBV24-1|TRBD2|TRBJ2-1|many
TGTGCCACCAGTGATTGGACTAGCGGGAGCAATGAGCAGTTCTTC
CATSDWTSGSNEQFF
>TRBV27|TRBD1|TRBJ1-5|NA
TGTGCCAGCAGTTTAAAGGGGGCGTCTCAGCCCCAGAATTTT
CASSLKGASQPQNF
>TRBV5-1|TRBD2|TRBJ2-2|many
TGCGCCAGCAGCATACCGGGACTAGCGGCCACGCCCGGGGAGCTGTTTTTT
CASSIPGLAATPGELFF